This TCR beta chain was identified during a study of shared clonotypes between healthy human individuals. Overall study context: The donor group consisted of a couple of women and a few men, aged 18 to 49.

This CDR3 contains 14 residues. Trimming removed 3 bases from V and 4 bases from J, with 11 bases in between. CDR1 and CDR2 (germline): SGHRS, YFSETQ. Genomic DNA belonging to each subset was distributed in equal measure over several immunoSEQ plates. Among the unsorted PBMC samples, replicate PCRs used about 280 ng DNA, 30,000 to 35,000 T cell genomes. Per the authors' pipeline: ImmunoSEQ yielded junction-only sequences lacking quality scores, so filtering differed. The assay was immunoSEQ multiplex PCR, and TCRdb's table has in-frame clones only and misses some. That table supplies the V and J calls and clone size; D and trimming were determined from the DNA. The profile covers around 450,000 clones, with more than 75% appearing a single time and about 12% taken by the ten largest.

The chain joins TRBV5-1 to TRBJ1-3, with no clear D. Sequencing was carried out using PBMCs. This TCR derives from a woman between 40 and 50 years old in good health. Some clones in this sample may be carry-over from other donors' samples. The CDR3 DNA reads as TGCGCCAGCAGCTACGGTTTCAGAGGAAACACCATATATTTT. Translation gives CASSYGFRGNTIYF.